Following are 22 T cell receptor beta chains from one sample sequenced in a study of blood T cell repertoires in COVID-19. Assay: immunoSEQ multiplex PCR; the TCRdb copy retains only in-frame clones and omits some. In the table there are 400,000 to 550,000 clones, around nine tenths of which are singletons. The sample consisted of peripheral blood. The receptors originated from a woman aged 25 to 39 with acute or convalescent COVID-19.

The CDR3 loop reads CSASPDSFTQYF. The CDR3 bases are TGCAGTGCTAGTCCGGACAGTTTTACGCAGTATTTT. The rearrangement links TRBV20-1 to TRBJ2-3, with D possibly matching TRBD1 (6 bases). Germline V CDR1 and CDR2: DFQATT, SNEGSKA (reference sequence). The CDR3 extends over 12 amino acids. The ends were cut back, 3 bases at V and 8 bases at J, with 12 bases in the middle.

The chain recombines TRBV19 with TRBJ1-2; the match to TRBD1 covers 11 bases. The germline CDR1 and CDR2 sequences are LNHDA and SQIVND (reference sequence). The CDR3 totals 13 residues. V shed 4 bases, J shed 7 bases, and the junction held 2 bases outside the gene matches. CDR3: CASSTGTGGGYTF. CDR3 nucleotides: TGTGCCAGTAGTACCGGGACAGGGGGTGGCTACACCTTC.

J is TRBJ2-7 and V is TRBV3-1 (or the pseudogene TRBV3-2); D call uncertain. V was trimmed by 1 base and J by 7 bases, leaving 8 bases between them. Per germline, CDR1 LGHDT and CDR2 YNNKEL (reference sequence). The CDR3 totals 12 residues. In DNA, the CDR3 is TGTGCCAGCAGCCAAGGAAACAGAGAGCAGTACTTC. As protein: CASSQGNREQYF.

The V and J genes are TRBV4-1 and TRBJ1-1; tentative D call: TRBD1 (6 bases). The germline CDR1 and CDR2 sequences are MGHRA and YSYEKL. Trimming pared 3 bases from V and 1 base from J, leaving 15 bases between. The CDR3 has 16 residues. The DNA of the CDR3 is TGCGCCAGCAGCCACCTTGATTTACAGGGGAACACTGAAGCTTTCTTT. This translates into CASSHLDLQGNTEAFF.

CDR3 nucleotides: TGCAGCGTCCGCTCCAAGCCTCAAGAGACCCAGTACTTC. Its translation is CSVRSKPQETQYF. J is TRBJ2-5 and V is TRBV29-1; D unresolved. V was cut by 6 bases and J by 2 bases, with 13 bases left in between. Germline CDR1 SQVTM, CDR2 ANQGSEA. The CDR3 extends over 13 amino acids.

The CDR3 coding sequence is TGTGCCAGCAGTCCCCTACAGGGACCACAGCCCCAGCATTTT. This encodes CASSPLQGPQPQHF. The chain carries TRBV6-5 and TRBJ1-5; perhaps TRBD1 as D (6 bases). CDR1 MNHEY and CDR2 SVGAGI come from the germline V gene. This CDR3 is built from 14 residues. Trimming pared 5 bases from V and 7 bases from J, leaving 15 bases between.

The chain has TRBV19 and TRBJ1-6; D is perhaps TRBD1 (5 bases). This CDR3 region has 13 residues. The V end lost 9 bases, the J end lost 8 bases, and 14 bases lay between the germline ends. CDR1 LNHDA and CDR2 SQIVND come from the germline V gene (reference sequence). CDR3 bases: TGTGCCAGCCGACAGATCGGCGATTCACCCCTCCACTTT. Residues: CASRQIGDSPLHF. The full variable domain, its missing parts supplied by reference TRBV19 and TRBJ1-6, is DGGITQSPKYLFRKEGQNVTLSCEQNLNHDAMYWYRQDPGQGLRLIYYSQIVNDFQKGDIAEGYSVSREKKESFPLTVTSAQKNPTAFYLCASRQIGDSPLHFGNGTRLTVT.

This chain joins TRBV30 and TRBJ2-5; 7 bases agree with TRBD1. Germline assignment: CDR1 GTSNPN and CDR2 SVGIG (reference sequence). The CDR3 spans 14 residues. V dropped 1 base and J dropped 4; count of bases not matched to a gene: 6. The CDR3 sequence is CAWSAGTVPETQYF. CDR3 nucleotide sequence: TGTGCCTGGAGTGCCGGGACAGTCCCAGAGACCCAGTACTTC.

The chain uses TRBV10-2 and TRBJ1-1; D call uncertain. CDR1 WSHSY and CDR2 SAAADI come from the germline V gene. V was cut by 2 bases and J by 6 bases, with 13 bases left in between. The CDR3 length is 14 residues. The CDR3 region has the DNA TGCGCCAGCAGTGAGCCGGGAATGATTTCTGAAGCTTTCTTT. Its translation: CASSEPGMISEAFF.

The chain combines TRBV3-1 (or the pseudogene TRBV3-2) with TRBJ1-1, with 8 positions matching TRBD1. Trimming at V came to 1 base and at J to 1 base, leaving 5 bases not matched to a gene. The germline CDR1 and CDR2 sequences are LGHDT and YNNKEL (reference sequence). The length of the CDR3 is 16 residues. CDR3 amino acids: CASSQVVTGENTEAFF. The CDR3 nucleotides read TGTGCCAGCAGCCAAGTGGTGACAGGGGAGAACACTGAAGCTTTCTTT.

The chain couples TRBV4-2 to TRBJ2-1; 8 bases align to TRBD1. V trimming: 4 bases; J trimming: 0 bases; junction bases outside the gene matches: 11. The CDR3 has 18 residues. The germline gives CDR1 LGHNA, CDR2 YNFKEQ. CDR3 protein: CASSLPPPGQDSYNEQFF. For the CDR3, the DNA is TGTGCCAGCAGCCTACCCCCCCCGGGACAGGACTCCTACAATGAGCAGTTCTTC.

The chain joins TRBV30 to TRBJ1-3; possible D gene TRBD1, 5 bases. The ends were cut back, 3 bases at V and 0 bases at J, with 12 bases in the middle. Germline assignment: CDR1 GTSNPN and CDR2 SVGIG (reference sequence). The CDR3 totals 15 residues. The CDR3 loop reads CAWSIDSISGNTIYF. DNA for the CDR3: TGTGCCTGGAGCATAGACAGCATCTCTGGAAACACCATATATTTT.

This chain connects TRBV27 to TRBJ2-1; D is undetermined. Trimming took off 5 bases at V and 5 bases at J, with 19 bases between the two ends. This CDR3 spans 16 amino acids. CDR1 is MNHEY and CDR2 is SMNVEV in the germline V gene (reference sequence). The CDR3 here is CASSHAGYSNHNEQFF. The CDR3 bases are TGTGCCAGCAGTCACGCAGGATACAGCAATCACAATGAGCAGTTCTTC.

The rearrangement links TRBV3-1 (or the pseudogene TRBV3-2) to TRBJ2-5, with TRBD2 as a possible D gene (6 bases). Germline lookup yields CDR1 LGHDT and CDR2 YNNKEL (reference sequence). The CDR3 has 14 amino acids. V gave up 4 bases and J gave up 6 bases, with 15 bases separating them. Here the CDR3 DNA reads TGTGCCAGCAGCCCCGGGGGAGTCTCGAAGACCCAGTACTTC. Translation: CASSPGGVSKTQYF.

The chain employs TRBV5-1 and TRBJ2-7, with 11 nucleotides matching TRBD2. V lost 7 bases, J lost 2 bases, and 8 bases stayed unmatched. CDR3 length: 15 residues. Germline CDR1 is SGHRS and CDR2 is YFSETQ. The CDR3 sequence: CASGRTSGGAYEQYF. DNA for the CDR3: TGCGCCAGCGGGAGAACTAGCGGGGGTGCCTACGAGCAGTACTTC. The variable domain in full, completed from reference TRBV5-1 and TRBJ2-7, reads KAGVTQTPRYLIKTRGQQVTLSCSPISGHRSVSWYQQTPGQGLQFLFEYFSETQRNKGNFPGRFSGRQFSNSRSEMNVSTLELGDSALYLCASGRTSGGAYEQYFGPGTRLTVT.

This clone was seen only once. This rearrangement joins TRBV11-2 to TRBJ2-3, with D possibly matching TRBD1 (5 bases). V dropped 5 bases and J dropped 2 bases, with 17 bases sitting between them. This CDR3 is 16 amino acids long. Germline values: CDR1 SGHAT, CDR2 FQNNGV. CDR3 in DNA: TGTGCCAGCAGCGATACAGGCGCCTCGTACACAGATACGCAGTATTTT. Amino acids: CASSDTGASYTDTQYF.

The CDR3 sequence is CASSQEVLRGNTIYF. The CDR3 region has the DNA TGTGCCAGCAGCCAAGAGGTCCTCCGGGGAAACACCATATATTTT. The chain carries TRBV3-1 (or the pseudogene TRBV3-2) and TRBJ1-3; D is unclear. This CDR3 has 15 residues. V shed 0 bases and J shed 4 bases, with 10 bases lying between them. Germline values: CDR1 LGHDT, CDR2 YNNKEL (reference sequence).

V gene TRBV19 combines with J gene TRBJ1-2; 7 bases are shared with TRBD1. Germline V CDR1 and CDR2: LNHDA, SQIVND (reference sequence). There are 15 residues in the CDR3. V shed 7 bases, J shed 6 bases, and the junction held 14 bases outside the gene matches. CDR3 amino acids: CASTRTGSIKNGYTF. The CDR3 DNA reads TGTGCCAGTACCCGGACAGGCTCCATCAAAAATGGCTACACCTTC. The variable domain in full, completed from reference TRBV19 and TRBJ1-2, reads DGGITQSPKYLFRKEGQNVTLSCEQNLNHDAMYWYRQDPGQGLRLIYYSQIVNDFQKGDIAEGYSVSREKKESFPLTVTSAQKNPTAFYLCASTRTGSIKNGYTFGSGTRLTVV.

V is TRBV6-1 and J is TRBJ1-2, with D hard to call. The CDR3 length is 15 residues. The ends were cut back, 2 bases at V and 4 bases at J, with 14 bases in the middle. CDR1 MNHNS and CDR2 SASEGT come from the germline V gene. The CDR3 DNA sequence: TGTGCCAGCAGTGAACGGGATAGGTTAAGCTATGGCTACACCTTC. Amino acids: CASSERDRLSYGYTF.

The chain carries TRBV15 and TRBJ1-1, with 7 bases lining up with TRBD1. The CDR3 covers 13 residues. CDR1 and CDR2 from the germline V gene are LNHNV and YYDKDF (reference sequence). With V trimmed by 7 bases and J by 4 bases, 6 bases remained unmatched. For the CDR3, the DNA is TGTGCCACCACAGGGGGGCGGAGCACTGAAGCTTTCTTT. Encoded protein: CATTGGRSTEAFF.

This clone was detected a few times. Other DNA sequences in this specimen translate into the identical CDR3. The chain employs TRBV6-6 and TRBJ1-5; the D is unclear. The CDR3 loop spans 13 amino acids. Germline CDR1 MNHNY, CDR2 SVGAGI (reference sequence). Trimming stripped 7 bases from V and 7 bases from J, with 14 bases between. The DNA of the CDR3 is TGTGCCAGCACCCCGTTGGAGGCACAGCCCCAGCATTTT. Its translation: CASTPLEAQPQHF.

V is TRBV4-1 and J is TRBJ2-7; 10 bases are shared with TRBD1. This CDR3 is built from 16 residues. V shed 2 bases, J shed 7 bases, and the junction held 11 bases outside the gene matches. Germline CDR1 MGHRA, CDR2 YSYEKL. CDR3 nucleotides: TGCGCCAGCAGCCAATATCGTGACAGGGGGCTTGTGGAGCAGTACTTC. As protein: CASSQYRDRGLVEQYF.